The 11 T cell receptor beta chains listed next were all sequenced from one sample in a study of shared clonotypes between healthy human individuals. Produced via immunoSEQ multiplex PCR; TCRdb's table is partial and in-frame only. The sample shows about 490,000 clones, approximately 80% of them seen only once. Sequenced: PBMCs. These receptors originate from a woman in her thirties or forties in good health. Some clones in this sample may be carry-over from other donors' samples.

This clone was picked up one time. J is TRBJ2-1 and V is TRBV11-3; D is unclear. This CDR3 has 13 residues. Germline CDR1 reads SGHNT; CDR2 reads YENEEA. The germline V and J ends were trimmed by 3 bases and 5 bases, with 8 bases remaining between them. The CDR3: CASSLGLNNEQFF. CDR3 bases: TGTGCCAGCAGCTTGGGTCTCAACAATGAGCAGTTCTTC.

Many counts were recorded for this clone. This sequence joins TRBV28 and TRBJ1-5; 9 bases map to TRBD1. This CDR3 has 17 residues. V gave up 3 bases and J gave up 4 bases; unmatched junction bases: 10. Germline V gene data show CDR1 as MDHEN and CDR2 as SYDVKM. CDR3 region: CASSLGGTGTLNQPQHF. The CDR3, as DNA: TGTGCCAGCAGTTTGGGTGGGACAGGGACCCTTAATCAGCCCCAGCATTTT. The complete variable domain, with remaining parts taken from reference TRBV28 and TRBJ1-5, reads DVKVTQSSRYLVKRTGEKVFLECVQDMDHENMFWYRQDPGLGLRLIYFSYDVKMKEKGDIPEGYSVSREKKERFSLILESASTNQTSMYLCASSLGGTGTLNQPQHFGDGTRLSIL.

This clone was found a few times. CDR3 sequence: CASSLADRGAYEQYF. The CDR3 DNA reads TGCGCCAGCAGCTTGGCGGACAGGGGAGCTTACGAGCAGTACTTC. The rearrangement links TRBV5-1 to TRBJ2-7; TRBD1 matches 9 bases. Germline V gene sequence: CDR1 SGHRS, CDR2 YFSETQ. The CDR3 is 15 residues long. Germline trimming cut 0 bases from V and 4 bases from J; bases unmatched to any gene: 5.

V and J are TRBV6-6 and TRBJ2-7; TRBD2 is a possible D gene (5 bases). CDR3 length equals 14 residues. Trimming shortened V by 8 bases and J by 0 bases, and 14 bases separated the two germline ends. Germline CDR1 reads MNHNY; CDR2 reads SVGAGI (reference sequence). The chain's CDR3 is CASLASQSSYEQYF. The CDR3 DNA reads as TGTGCCAGCTTAGCGTCCCAAAGCTCCTACGAGCAGTACTTC.

The CDR3 here is CASTNPGGAPGTEAFF. CDR3 coding DNA: TGTGCCAGCACCAACCCGGGGGGGGCCCCGGGAACTGAAGCTTTCTTT. The chain couples TRBV28 to TRBJ1-1, with a weak D call TRBD1 (6 bases). Germline-derived CDR1 and CDR2 are MDHEN and SYDVKM. Trimming removed 7 bases at V and 5 bases at J, with 23 bases between. This CDR3 is 16 amino acids long.

The J gene is TRBJ1-5, the V gene TRBV10-2; D is unclear. Trimming shortened V by 6 bases and J by 3 bases, and 9 bases separated the two germline ends. From germline, CDR1 is WSHSY and CDR2 SAAADI. The CDR3 totals 13 residues. CDR3 DNA sequence: TGCGCCAGCAGCGGTCAGGCCAATCAGCCCCAGCATTTT. It encodes CASSGQANQPQHF.

The rearrangement joins TRBV15 to TRBJ2-5; 8 positions agree with TRBD1. Germline assignment: CDR1 LNHNV and CDR2 YYDKDF (reference sequence). After removal of 4 bases from V and 2 bases from J, the junction contained 3 bases not matched to a gene. The CDR3 contains 14 residues. The CDR3 nucleotides read TGTGCCACCAGCACGGACAGGGCACAAGAGACCCAGTACTTC. It specifies CATSTDRAQETQYF.

This clone was observed a few times. One end of the junction varies from germline; a read error may be responsible. The same CDR3 is also encoded by other DNA sequences in this sample. The gene calls are TRBV2 and TRBJ2-6; D is ambiguous. Germline V lookup: CDR1 SNHLY, CDR2 FYNNEI. The CDR3 spans 14 residues. This CDR3 reads CASSRESGANVLTF. CDR3 nucleotide sequence: TGCGCCAGCAGTCGAGAATCTGGGGCCAACGTCCTGACTTTC.

V usage is TRBV18 and J usage is TRBJ2-5; 7 bases fit TRBD2. The DNA end favors TRBJ2-7, so the J call may be wrong. The CDR3 spans 15 residues. Per the germline V gene, CDR1 is KGHSH and CDR2 is LQKENI. Written as DNA, the CDR3 is TGTGCCAGCTCACCATCTGGGGGGGGACCCTACGAGCAGTACTTC. It encodes CASSPSGGGPYEQYF.

This clone was counted between two and nine times. The chain has TRBV7-6 and TRBJ2-1, with D unresolved. This CDR3 comprises 13 residues. V was shortened by 4 bases and J by 4 bases, with 8 bases between the two germline ends. The germline CDR1 and CDR2 sequences are SGHVS and FNYEAQ. CDR3 residues: CASSSLPYNEQFF. In DNA, the CDR3 is TGTGCCAGCAGCTCTCTTCCGTACAATGAGCAGTTCTTC.

This clone was observed a single time. The gene calls are TRBV28 and TRBJ1-2; no definite D call. V lost 4 bases and J lost 0, with 3 bases in between. Germline CDR1 and CDR2: MDHEN and SYDVKM. The CDR3 extends over 12 amino acids. The CDR3, as DNA: TGTGCCAGCAGTTCGTCTAACTATGGCTACACCTTC. It specifies CASSSSNYGYTF.